This T cell receptor (beta chain) was identified in a study of T cell repertoires in aging, cancer and after chemotherapy. This clonotype was seen once. This may come from a read error, since a much larger clone is one base off. Germline values: CDR1 SEHNR, CDR2 FQNEAQ (reference sequence). The CDR3 contains 14 residues. Trimming shortened V by 1 base and J by 2 bases, and 7 bases separated the two germline ends. Amplification of TCR beta used genomic DNA extracted from peripheral blood. TRB rearrangements spanning V, D and J were amplified using mixed TRB-A/B primers. TCRdb reprocessed the multiplex PCR reads via MiXCR and lists one record per CDR3 protein. The table lists over 3,500 distinct CDR3 sequences, 27% of them singletons.

The gene calls are TRBV7-9 and TRBJ2-3; D is unresolved. This receptor was taken from a human donor with a blood cancer. Sequences were obtained from blood. The CDR3 reads CASSLGLVTDTQYF. For the CDR3, the DNA is TGTGCCAGCAGCTTAGGACTTGTCACAGATACGCAGTATTTT.